These 8 T cell receptor beta chains were all obtained from the same sample, sequenced in a study of beta chain features in type 1 diabetes. Findings and limits, study-wide: Among all four CD4+ subsets, Type 1 diabetes patients had TCRB CDR3s that were moderately but significantly shorter.

The study reverse transcribed the entire isolated RNA, so it sequenced expressed TCRB transcripts. Sequencing was performed with immunoSEQ multiplex PCR; in TCRdb, only in-frame clones are kept and a portion is missing. The sample has some 360,000 clones, 8.5% to 10% seen once; the top ten hold 0.55% to 0.75%. No antigen has been assigned to these receptors. Sequencing was performed on central memory CD4+ T cells from blood. Every receptor here comes from a man between 25 and 39 years old with type 1 diabetes.

There are a few counts of this clone. This chain connects TRBV18 to TRBJ1-2; TRBD1 matches at 12 bases. This CDR3 spans 16 amino acids. The ends lost 3 bases at V and 3 bases at J; junction bases unmatched: 5. Looked up from germline, CDR1 is KGHSH and CDR2 is LQKENI. The CDR3: CASSPGQGAGDYGYTF. DNA for the CDR3: TGTGCCAGCTCACCGGGACAGGGGGCTGGAGACTATGGCTACACCTTC.

This clone has only a few counts. This chain joins TRBV7-2 and TRBJ2-5; 16 bases match TRBD2. Germline V lookup: CDR1 SGHTA, CDR2 FQGNSA. Trimming took 5 bases from V and 2 from J; bases not matched to a gene: 5. This CDR3 spans 17 amino acids. The CDR3 spells CASSLGLAGGVQETQYF. CDR3 DNA: TGTGCCAGCAGCCTGGGACTAGCGGGAGGGGTTCAAGAGACCCAGTACTTC.

This clone was seen many times. The genes are TRBV11-2 and TRBJ2-1; TRBD1 aligns across 7 bases. Germline V gene lookup returns CDR1 SGHAT and CDR2 FQNNGV. This CDR3 is built from 15 residues. Losses at the gene ends were 5 bases for V and 4 bases for J; bases not matched to a gene: 8. The CDR3, as DNA: TGTGCCAGCAGCCAGTTGAGGGGGCGATACAATGAGCAGTTCTTC. Protein product: CASSQLRGRYNEQFF.

This clone was seen a handful of times. This chain joins TRBV28 and TRBJ2-1; 10 nucleotides match TRBD1. With V trimmed by 4 bases and J by 1 base, 4 bases remained unmatched. CDR3 length equals 16 residues. CDR1 and CDR2 (germline): MDHEN, SYDVKM. CDR3 sequence (DNA): TGTGCCAGCAGTTACCTGGGACAGGGGTCCTACAATGAGCAGTTCTTC. This sequence encodes CASSYLGQGSYNEQFF. Full variable domain (outside the CDR3, taken from reference TRBV28 and TRBJ2-1): DVKVTQSSRYLVKRTGEKVFLECVQDMDHENMFWYRQDPGLGLRLIYFSYDVKMKEKGDIPEGYSVSREKKERFSLILESASTNQTSMYLCASSYLGQGSYNEQFFGPGTRLTVL.

The table lists this clone with a few counts. The same CDR3 is also encoded by other DNA sequences in this sample. The CDR3 nucleotides read TGTGCCAGCAGCTTAGATGGCGGCACTGAAGCTTTCTTT. This gives the protein CASSLDGGTEAFF. The chain carries TRBV7-9 and TRBJ1-1; D unresolved. The CDR3 spans 13 residues. V was pared by 1 base and J by 4 bases, with 7 bases between. From germline, CDR1 is SEHNR and CDR2 FQNEAQ (reference sequence). Variable domain in full (rest from reference TRBV7-9 and TRBJ1-1): DTGVSQNPRHKITKRGQNVTFRCDPISEHNRLYWYRQTLGQGPEFLTYFQNEAQLEKSRLLSDRFSAERPKGSFSTLEIQRTEQGDSAMYLCASSLDGGTEAFFGQGTRLTVV.

This clone has only a few counts. The rearrangement uses TRBV6-5 and TRBJ2-7; D ambiguous. The germline V and J ends were trimmed by 3 bases and 1 base, with 13 bases remaining between them. This CDR3 is 15 amino acids long. Per germline, CDR1 MNHEY and CDR2 SVGAGI. The CDR3 region is CASSYASDGSYEQYF. The CDR3 nucleotides are TGTGCCAGCAGTTATGCGTCGGACGGATCCTACGAGCAGTACTTC.

The chain employs TRBV29-1 and TRBJ2-7; weak D call: TRBD1 (5 bases). This CDR3 has 14 amino acids. Germline assignment: CDR1 SQVTM and CDR2 ANQGSEA. Between the trimmed V and J ends, which lost 4 bases and 4 bases, there was a span of 17 bases. In nucleotides, the CDR3 is TGCAGCGTTGTACAGGCCGGATTCCTTTACGAGCAGTACTTC. Protein: CSVVQAGFLYEQYF.

This clone appeared many times. The chain employs TRBV2 and TRBJ1-4, with 8 bases matching TRBD1. V gave up 2 bases and J gave up 8 bases; unmatched junction bases: 7. CDR1 is SNHLY and CDR2 is FYNNEI in the germline V gene. CDR3 size: 15 residues. The CDR3 coding sequence is TGTGCCAGCAGTGAACTCGGACAGGGTTGGGAAAAACTGTTTTTT. The encoded protein is CASSELGQGWEKLFF.